This T cell receptor beta chain derives from a study of early T cells in non-severe SARS-CoV-2 infection. For the study at large: Sequencing of bulk RNA from unsorted whole blood was done, without chain pairing.

Individual cDNA molecules received unique molecular identifiers during library preparation. MiXCR, run by TCRdb on the 5' RACE reads, gives a single entry per CDR3 protein. The data show around 70,000 distinct CDR3 sequences, with 12% seen just once and 3.5% to 5% held by the top ten. This CDR3 contains 12 residues. Germline CDR1 reads MDHEN; CDR2 reads SYDVKM. The germline V and J ends were trimmed by 6 bases and 6 bases, with 11 bases remaining between them. This receptor was identified in an adult who was a healthcare worker with PCR-confirmed SARS-CoV-2 infection or an uninfected control (not recorded which). This chain connects TRBV28 to TRBJ2-5; D unclear. The sequencing input was whole blood. CDR3 amino acids: CASRSSPKTQYF. In nucleotides, the CDR3 is TGTGCCAGCAGGTCCTCCCCCAAGACCCAGTACTTC.